Listed here are 29 T cell receptor beta chains from one sample, sequenced in a study of blood T cells in healthy people across ages. Primers used in a second PCR of about 7 to 12 cycles were a sample-barcoded 5' primer and a J-beta primer mix. TCRdb called the 5' RACE reads again in MiXCR, with one record for every CDR3 protein. The table records a few hundred thousand distinct CDR3 sequences, 45% to 60% of them present only once. Sequencing input: blood. These TCRs come from a man in his sixties in good health.

The chain links TRBV25-1 to TRBJ2-5; the match to TRBD1 covers 7 bases. This CDR3 spans 14 amino acids. Trimming removed 6 bases from V and 2 bases from J; junction bases left unmatched: 6. Germline CDR1 MGHDK, CDR2 SYGVNS. The CDR3 spells CASRRQGPQETQYF. The CDR3 DNA sequence: TGTGCCAGCAGGAGACAGGGACCACAAGAGACCCAGTACTTC.

The chain combines TRBV7-2 with TRBJ2-5; D unclear. V lost 5 bases and J 1 base, leaving 14 bases between the germline ends. There are 15 residues in the CDR3. Per germline, CDR1 SGHTA and CDR2 FQGNSA. The CDR3 DNA reads as TGTGCCAGCAGCCCCCGCGTGGTGGGCCAAGAGACCCAGTACTTC. It codes for CASSPRVVGQETQYF.

This clonotype was detected a few times. V usage is TRBV7-8 and J usage is TRBJ2-5; 7 bases map to TRBD2. The V segment lost 5 bases and the J segment 1 base; nucleotides outside the gene matches: 4. Germline assignment: CDR1 SGHVS and CDR2 FQNEAQ. There are 14 residues in the CDR3. The CDR3 spells CASSPSGVQETQYF. CDR3 coding DNA: TGTGCCAGCAGCCCAAGCGGGGTCCAAGAGACCCAGTACTTC.

The chain couples TRBV4-1 to TRBJ2-3, with 10 bases that match TRBD1. In germline, CDR1 is MGHRA, CDR2 YSYEKL. CDR3 length equals 16 residues. Trimming took 4 bases from V and 5 from J; bases not matched to a gene: 9. The chain's CDR3 is CASSLRDRGLLDTQYF. For the CDR3, the DNA is TGCGCCAGCAGCCTCCGGGACAGGGGCCTCCTAGATACGCAGTATTTT.

The chain carries TRBV7-6 and TRBJ2-3, with 10 bases that match TRBD2. The V gene's germline CDR1 is SGHVS and CDR2 FNYEAQ. J lost 4 bases, V lost 1 base, and 5 bases had no gene match. This CDR3 region has 16 residues. The CDR3 sequence: CASSLGSGGGADTQYF. CDR3 DNA sequence: TGTGCCAGCAGCTTAGGGAGCGGGGGGGGGGCAGATACGCAGTATTTT.

The chain uses TRBV9 and TRBJ2-7, with D perhaps TRBD1 (6 bases). This CDR3 spans 14 amino acids. The germline CDR1 and CDR2 sequences are SGDLS and YYNGEE. V lost 4 bases and J 3 bases, leaving 14 bases between the germline ends. CDR3 region: CASSPGTLNYEQYF. In nucleotides, the CDR3 is TGTGCCAGCAGCCCCGGGACACTTAACTACGAGCAGTACTTC.

The rearrangement joins TRBV4-3 to TRBJ2-3; 8 bases line up with TRBD1. Germline V gives CDR1 LGHNA, CDR2 YSLEER. This CDR3 has 16 amino acids. Trimming cost V 0 bases and J 2 bases; bases outside gene matches: 4. The CDR3: CASSQEARGHTDTQYF. For the CDR3, the DNA is TGCGCCAGCAGCCAAGAGGCCAGGGGGCACACAGATACGCAGTATTTT.

This clonotype was counted a single time. The rearrangement links TRBV18 to TRBJ2-5; 8 positions match TRBD2. The CDR3 runs 16 residues. V was clipped by 3 bases and J by 4 bases; unmatched bases: 10. Per germline, CDR1 KGHSH and CDR2 LQKENI. The CDR3: CASSPISGAGGETQYF. The CDR3 DNA is TGTGCCAGCTCACCGATTAGCGGGGCCGGGGGAGAGACCCAGTACTTC.

V and J are TRBV11-2 and TRBJ2-1; perhaps TRBD1 as D (6 bases). The J call may not be correct, given that the DNA end is closer to TRBJ2-7. Germline V gene lookup returns CDR1 SGHAT and CDR2 FQNNGV. This CDR3 contains 14 residues. The CDR3 nucleotides read TGTGCCAGCAGCTTAGTGGGGGCAAACAATGAGCAGTACTTC. Its protein product is CASSLVGANNEQYF.

The V gene is TRBV12-3 or TRBV12-4, the J gene TRBJ2-5; D unresolved. There are 11 residues in the CDR3. The V gene lost 5 bases and the J gene lost 4 bases, with 5 bases spanning the gap. The CDR3 sequence is CASSATETQYF. CDR3 DNA: TGTGCCAGCAGTGCAACAGAGACCCAGTACTTC.

As concerns this clonotype: A much larger clone lies one base from this, so it may be a read error. The V and J genes are TRBV12-3 or TRBV12-4 and TRBJ2-7, with unresolved D. The CDR3 spans 13 residues. Trimming removed 10 bases at V and 1 base at J, with 14 bases between. DNA for the CDR3: TGTGCCATCAGCTATGGGGTTTCCTACGAGCAGTACTTC. This translates into CAISYGVSYEQYF.

DNA of the CDR3: TGTGCCAGCAGCCGCGACACTCGGGAGCAGTACTTC. It is translated as CASSRDTREQYF. The chain is built from TRBV5-6 and TRBJ2-5; a weak D match, TRBD2 (6 bases). The CDR3 covers 12 residues. The V end was cut by 4 bases, the J end by 11 bases, with 15 bases between. The germline CDR1 and CDR2 sequences are SGHDT and YYEEEE.

The chain links TRBV6-2 or TRBV6-3 to TRBJ2-5; tentative D call: TRBD1 (5 bases). TRBJ2-7 matches the DNA end more closely, so the J call is doubtful. Per germline, CDR1 MNHEY and CDR2 SVGEGT. The CDR3 extends over 12 amino acids. The CDR3 here is CASSWTTYEQYF. CDR3 nucleotides: TGTGCCAGCAGTTGGACAACCTACGAGCAGTACTTC.

Here the CDR3 DNA reads TGTGCCAGCAGCTCTCCCTGGACAGGGATTGAAGCTTTCTTT. It specifies CASSSPWTGIEAFF. The chain joins TRBV7-2 to TRBJ1-1, with 8 nucleotides matching TRBD1. The germline V gene has CDR1 SGHTA and CDR2 FQGNSA. The CDR3 extends over 14 amino acids. J gave up 7 bases and V 4 bases, and 8 bases lay outside the gene matches.

The chain combines TRBV29-1 with TRBJ2-3, with 7 bases that match TRBD1. V dropped 4 bases and J dropped 0; count of bases not matched to a gene: 4. The CDR3 contains 14 residues. Germline V gene data show CDR1 as SQVTM and CDR2 as ANQGSEA. For the CDR3, the DNA is TGCAGCGTTGGGTCCAGGGGGAGCACAGATACGCAGTATTTT. Its protein is CSVGSRGSTDTQYF.

CDR3 sequence: CASSLGGRTTSTDTQYF. The CDR3 bases are TGTGCCAGCAGCTTAGGAGGGAGAACCACTAGCACAGATACGCAGTATTTT. The chain employs TRBV7-2 and TRBJ2-3, with a possible D match to TRBD2 (5 bases). Germline CDR1 and CDR2: SGHTA and FQGNSA. The V end was cut by 1 base, the J end by 0 bases, with 14 bases between. The CDR3 length is 17 residues.

The rearrangement joins TRBV2 to TRBJ1-5; 8 nucleotides align to TRBD1. Germline-derived CDR1 and CDR2 are SNHLY and FYNNEI. The ends lost 6 bases at V and 2 bases at J; junction bases unmatched: 9. There are 16 residues in the CDR3. The CDR3 protein is CASRAPGGQGNQPQHF. CDR3 DNA sequence: TGTGCCAGCAGGGCTCCAGGGGGCCAAGGCAATCAGCCCCAGCATTTT.

This clonotype was observed a few times. The rearrangement links TRBV27 to TRBJ2-1; 10 positions agree with TRBD1. Germline V gene data show CDR1 as MNHEY and CDR2 as SMNVEV (reference sequence). The CDR3 contains 15 residues. Losses at the gene ends were 7 bases for V and 12 bases for J; bases not matched to a gene: 15. This CDR3 reads CASNPIGTGALMQFF. Here the CDR3 DNA reads TGTGCCAGCAACCCCATAGGGACAGGGGCCCTAATGCAGTTCTTC.

J is TRBJ1-5 and V is TRBV29-1; D not certain. This CDR3 comprises 17 residues. Trimming removed 1 base at V and 0 bases at J, with 16 bases between. Germline loops: CDR1 SQVTM, CDR2 ANQGSEA. CDR3 sequence (DNA): TGCAGCGTTGAAGGGGGAGCCGAAATGTTTAGCAATCAGCCCCAGCATTTT. Translation: CSVEGGAEMFSNQPQHF.

The CDR3: CSALGQGNSPLHF. CDR3 DNA sequence: TGCAGTGCTTTAGGACAGGGCAATTCACCCCTCCACTTT. This chain joins TRBV20-1 and TRBJ1-6; TRBD1 agrees at 8 bases. The trim removed 5 bases at V and 7 bases at J, leaving 4 bases unmatched. The CDR3 runs to 13 residues. Germline V lookup: CDR1 DFQATT, CDR2 SNEGSKA (reference sequence).

The table lists this clonotype with a few counts. The chain combines TRBV18 with TRBJ2-1, with TRBD2 matching over 8 bases. V lost 4 bases, J lost 7 bases, and 9 bases stayed unmatched. The CDR3 loop spans 15 amino acids. Germline assignment: CDR1 KGHSH and CDR2 LQKENI. The CDR3 spells CASSRGLAGRNEQFF. CDR3 DNA: TGTGCCAGCTCACGCGGACTAGCAGGAAGGAATGAGCAGTTCTTC.

This clonotype came up a few times. The rearrangement uses TRBV7-2 and TRBJ2-4; D perhaps matches TRBD2 (5 bases). Trimming pared 5 bases from V and 0 bases from J, leaving 11 bases between. This CDR3 region has 15 residues. CDR1 and CDR2 (germline): SGHTA, FQGNSA. DNA of the CDR3: TGTGCCAGCAGCATGGATGGACTAGCCAAAAACATTCAGTACTTC. This encodes CASSMDGLAKNIQYF.

This sequence joins TRBV2 and TRBJ2-1; possibly TRBD1 or TRBD2 for D (5 bases each). Trimming removed 3 bases from V and 6 bases from J, with 12 bases in between. The germline CDR1 and CDR2 sequences are SNHLY and FYNNEI. This CDR3 contains 14 residues. CDR3 residues: CASSDGDGGNEQFF. The CDR3 DNA reads TGTGCCAGCAGTGATGGGGATGGGGGCAATGAGCAGTTCTTC.

Comments on this clonotype: Being one base from a much bigger clone, this may be a read error. The chain carries TRBV5-1 and TRBJ2-1, with D tentatively TRBD2 (5 bases). This CDR3 is built from 15 residues. V gave up 2 bases and J gave up 0 bases, with 9 bases separating them. CDR1 and CDR2 (germline): SGHRS, YFSETQ. The CDR3 DNA follows: TGCGCCAGCAGCTTCGGACTCGCCTCCTACAATGAGCAGTTCTTC. Encoded protein: CASSFGLASYNEQFF.

The chain is built from TRBV29-1 and TRBJ2-7; D call uncertain. Between the trimmed V and J ends, which lost 6 bases and 2 bases, there was a span of 11 bases. The CDR3 is made up of 12 amino acids. Per germline, CDR1 SQVTM and CDR2 ANQGSEA. The DNA of the CDR3 is TGCAGCGTCCTGGGTAGTCCCTACGAGCAGTACTTC. Protein sequence: CSVLGSPYEQYF.

The genes are TRBV20-1 and TRBJ2-7, with 9 bases fitting TRBD2. The trim removed 5 bases at V and 6 bases at J, leaving 8 bases unmatched. The CDR3 length is 13 residues. CDR1 and CDR2 from the germline V gene are DFQATT and SNEGSKA (reference sequence). CDR3 DNA sequence: TGCAGTGCTCCTGGGGTAGCGGGGGTCGAGCAGTACTTC. Amino acids: CSAPGVAGVEQYF.

This clonotype was counted ten times or more. The chain combines TRBV7-2 with TRBJ2-3; TRBD2 matches 7 bases. Unmatched junction bases numbered 5, after V lost 1 base and J lost 4 bases. The V gene's germline CDR1 is SGHTA and CDR2 FQGNSA. The CDR3 has 15 amino acids. CDR3 sequence reads: CASSLVLAVPDTQYF. For the CDR3, the DNA is TGTGCCAGCAGCTTAGTGCTAGCGGTGCCAGATACGCAGTATTTT.

The chain links TRBV2 to TRBJ1-1; TRBD1 aligns across 7 bases. This CDR3 contains 13 residues. Germline CDR1 and CDR2: SNHLY and FYNNEI. The V gene end was trimmed by 7 bases and the J gene end by 6 bases; junction bases not matched to a gene: 8. In nucleotides, the CDR3 is TGTGCCAGCAAAACGATAGACAGGGCTGAAGCTTTCTTT. Translating gives CASKTIDRAEAFF.

The table lists this clonotype with many counts. CDR3 in DNA: TGCGCCAGCAGCCAAGCCGGGGAGCTGTTTTTT. This gives the protein CASSQAGELFF. The chain combines TRBV4-3 with TRBJ2-2; D unresolved. The CDR3 sequence is 11 residues long. From germline, CDR1 is LGHNA and CDR2 YSLEER. V lost 1 base, J lost 6 bases, and 0 bases lay in between.